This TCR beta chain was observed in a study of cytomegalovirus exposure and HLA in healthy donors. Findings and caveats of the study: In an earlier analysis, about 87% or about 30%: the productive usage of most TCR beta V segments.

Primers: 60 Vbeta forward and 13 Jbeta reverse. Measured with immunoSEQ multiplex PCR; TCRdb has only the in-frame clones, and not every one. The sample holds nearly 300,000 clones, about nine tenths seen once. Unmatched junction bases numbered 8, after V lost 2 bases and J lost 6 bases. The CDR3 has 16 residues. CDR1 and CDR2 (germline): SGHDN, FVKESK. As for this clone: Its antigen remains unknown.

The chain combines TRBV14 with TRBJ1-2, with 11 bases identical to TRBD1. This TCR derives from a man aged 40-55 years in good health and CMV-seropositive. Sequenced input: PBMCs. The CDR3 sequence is CASSQTGQGAMNGYTF. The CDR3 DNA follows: TGTGCCAGCAGCCAAACAGGACAGGGGGCTATGAATGGCTACACCTTC.